The present T cell receptor beta chain was sequenced within a study of OX40 agonist ivuxolimab in advanced cancers. Describing the broader study: The costimulatory receptor OX40 (CD134) was targeted by ivuxolimab, a fully human IgG2 agonistic monoclonal antibody. Intravenous ivuxolimab was administered to patients every 2 weeks at six dose levels: 0.01, 0.1, 0.3, 1.5, 3 and 10 mg/kg. Of the roughly 54 dose-escalation patients, hepatocellular carcinoma was present in approximately 20, melanoma in around 15, renal cell carcinoma in 9 and head and neck cancer in 9. In the dose-escalation cohort, around four fifths of patients were male, and the mean age was 60 years with a range of about 20 to 79. Patients were allowed to have had prior anti-PD-1, anti-PD-L1 or anti-CTLA-4 therapy, and around 40% of the dose-escalation patients had previously received checkpoint inhibitors. Partial responses occurred in three dose-escalation patients, of whom one had hepatocellular carcinoma and two had cutaneous melanoma. The purpose of peripheral TCRbeta sequencing was to test whether ivuxolimab changed TCR sequence diversity and led to clonal T-cell expansion. The paper covers the monotherapy dose-escalation part of the phase I ivuxolimab trial, which included N ≈ 50 patients.

Per the germline V gene (reference sequence), LNHNV is the CDR1 and YYDKDF is the CDR2. Trimming at the junction amounts to 0 bases on V and 5 bases on J, and the germline ends lie 11 bases apart. From its cysteine to its phenylalanine, the CDR3 spans 15 amino acids. Only CDR3 DNA remains: 45 bases, in frame from the first base. Points the paper makes about the study in general: Which antigens the clonally expanded peripheral T cells were specific for was not determined. In the 0.1-3.0 mg/kg groups, partial responders had among the lowest normalized peripheral clonal expansion, particularly in CD8+ T cells. At doses of 0.1 to 3.0 mg/kg, clonal expansion of both CD4+ and CD8+ blood T cells was observed from baseline to week 6. After ivuxolimab, expanded clones were on average more numerous among CD8+ T cells than among CD4+ T cells. Low levels of normalized T-cell clonal expansion were also seen in some patients who did not respond.

Genomic DNA was isolated from the sorted cells so that the TCRbeta CDR3 region could be sequenced. The immunoSEQ Assay was used for sequencing of TCRbeta CDR3 regions. TCRdb took this table from immuneACCESS and kept in-frame rearrangements with V and J called. Such tables lack part of the clones; where checked against another copy, unresolved V genes explain under half of the gap, and the rest is unexplained. The sample has about 94,000 clones on record, roughly 87% of them singletons. In total, the top ten clones hold under 0.35% of the sample. Patients with autoimmune disease history or receiving systemic immunosuppression were excluded from the trial. Peripheral blood for TCR sequencing was collected from all dose cohorts at baseline, on cycle 4 day 1, and on cycle 7 day 1. Samples came from an open-label, multicenter, first-in-human phase I dose-escalation trial of ivuxolimab. Adults with locally advanced or metastatic head and neck squamous cell, hepatocellular, melanoma or renal cell carcinoma were enrolled in the trial. Before TCR sequencing, CD4+ and CD8+ T cells were separately sorted from peripheral blood.

As regards this clone: Its recognized antigen is unknown. Base qualities were left out, and no much larger clone turns up one base away.

The origin of this receptor is an adult with an advanced solid tumor such as melanoma, head and neck, liver or kidney cancer. The starting material was CD4+ or CD8+ T cells sorted from blood, obtained in a trial of the OX40 agonist ivuxolimab. The chain is encoded by TRBV15 joined to TRBJ1-5, with a weak D call of TRBD1 (6 bases match). DNA sequence: TGTGCCACCAGCAGAGATTTACAGGGATATCAGCCCCAGCATTTT. It is translated as CATSRDLQGYQPQHF.